This TCR beta chain comes out of a study of blood T cell repertoires in COVID-19. This table comes from immunoSEQ multiplex PCR, and its TCRdb copy is limited to in-frame clones, with some not included. The repertoire includes around 200,000 clones, about nine tenths of them detected once, and roughly 2.8% sits in the top ten. The CDR3 loop spans 18 amino acids. V shed 1 base and J 3 bases; nucleotides not matched to a gene: 12. Looked up from germline, CDR1 is SGHTA and CDR2 is FQGNSA. Individuals drawn from approximately 26 US areas were roughly 18 to 95 years old. The sequence derives from a woman under 40 who had recovered from COVID-19. Specimen: PBMCs or T cells enriched from blood (not recorded which). The V call is TRBV7-2, the J call TRBJ1-2; 9 nucleotides agree with TRBD1. CDR3 sequence reads: CASSLVGGSTGGDYGYTF. DNA of the CDR3: TGTGCCAGCAGCTTAGTAGGGGGCTCTACAGGGGGCGACTATGGCTACACCTTC. Combining the CDR3 with reference TRBV7-2 and TRBJ1-2 gives the whole variable domain GAGVSQSPSNKVTEKGKDVELRCDPISGHTALYWYRQSLGQGLEFLIYFQGNSAPDKSGLPSDRFSAERTGGSVSTLTIQRTQQEDSAVYLCASSLVGGSTGGDYGYTFGSGTRLTVV.